The 32 T cell receptor beta chains listed next were all sequenced from one sample in a study of T cell responses to AZD1222 COVID-19 vaccine. The method was immunoSEQ multiplex PCR; TCRdb's version includes in-frame clones alone and lacks a portion of them. This table has 130,000 to 150,000 clones, 89% appearing once. The material was peripheral blood, obtained 28 days after the second AZD1222 dose. All receptors derive from an adult who received the AZD1222 COVID-19 vaccine.

The chain recombines TRBV4-1 with TRBJ2-7; TRBD2 agrees at 8 bases. This CDR3 comprises 15 residues. In germline, CDR1 is MGHRA, CDR2 YSYEKL. After removal of 1 base from V and 3 bases from J, the junction contained 5 bases not matched to a gene. DNA of the CDR3: TGCGCCAGCAGCCAAGGGGGGGGACTAGACTACGAGCAGTACTTC. It translates to CASSQGGGLDYEQYF.

This clone was detected only a few times. The chain carries TRBV4-2 and TRBJ2-1; 12 bases are a match to TRBD2. This CDR3 comprises 15 residues. Germline V gene data show CDR1 as LGHNA and CDR2 as YNFKEQ. V shed 6 bases, J shed 3 bases, and the junction held 3 bases outside the gene matches. This CDR3 is CASSQLAGGYNEQFF. In DNA, the CDR3 is TGTGCCAGCAGTCAACTAGCGGGAGGCTACAATGAGCAGTTCTTC.

The chain joins TRBV18 to TRBJ2-3; possibly TRBD2 for D (6 bases). The ends were cut back, 10 bases at V and 2 bases at J, with 25 bases in the middle. CDR1 and CDR2 from the germline V gene are KGHSH and LQKENI. The CDR3 length is 17 residues. CDR3 nucleotide sequence: TGTGCCACCCGTCCCTGGGGTAGCGGAGGGATCACAGATACGCAGTATTTT. Encoded protein: CATRPWGSGGITDTQYF.

This chain links TRBV12-3 or TRBV12-4 with TRBJ2-2; possible D gene TRBD1, 5 bases. V lost 5 bases to trimming and J lost 6 bases, with 10 bases between them. This CDR3 region has 13 residues. CDR3 DNA sequence: TGTGCCAGCAGTCTCAGGGAAGCCGGGGAGCTGTTTTTT. Its translation: CASSLREAGELFF.

V usage is TRBV7-6 and J usage is TRBJ2-7, with 9 bases identical to TRBD2. The CDR3 contains 18 residues. The germline V gene has CDR1 SGHVS and CDR2 FNYEAQ. With 4 bases clipped from V and 1 base from J, the junction kept 14 bases outside the gene matches. The CDR3 loop is CASSSHPQREDGSYEQYF. CDR3 coding DNA: TGTGCCAGCAGCTCCCATCCACAGCGGGAGGACGGATCCTACGAGCAGTACTTC.

This chain uses TRBV11-2 with TRBJ1-1; D is undetermined. Trimming removed 7 bases at V and 8 bases at J, with 14 bases between. In germline, CDR1 is SGHAT, CDR2 FQNNGV. This CDR3 is built from 12 residues. CDR3 region: CASNPSVGEAFF. For the CDR3, the DNA is TGTGCCAGCAACCCTTCGGTCGGGGAAGCTTTCTTT.

This chain uses TRBV6-5 with TRBJ2-7; no reliable D call. The CDR3 covers 15 residues. V dropped 6 bases and J dropped 1 base, with 16 bases sitting between them. Per germline, CDR1 MNHEY and CDR2 SVGAGI. CDR3 bases: TGTGCCAGCAGGCTCCTGGGGTCCCGGTCCTACGAGCAGTACTTC. Translating gives CASRLLGSRSYEQYF.

The V gene is TRBV5-1, the J gene TRBJ1-2; the D is unclear. The germline V and J ends were trimmed by 0 bases and 4 bases, with 10 bases remaining between them. Per germline, CDR1 SGHRS and CDR2 YFSETQ. This CDR3 has 14 residues. CDR3 protein: CASSLDVGGYGYTF. The CDR3 DNA sequence: TGCGCCAGCAGCTTGGACGTTGGAGGCTATGGCTACACCTTC. The full variable domain, in which reference TRBV5-1 and TRBJ1-2 provide the parts outside the CDR3, is KAGVTQTPRYLIKTRGQQVTLSCSPISGHRSVSWYQQTPGQGLQFLFEYFSETQRNKGNFPGRFSGRQFSNSRSEMNVSTLELGDSALYLCASSLDVGGYGYTFGSGTRLTVV.

The chain uses TRBV3-1 (or the pseudogene TRBV3-2) and TRBJ2-7, with 13 bases fitting TRBD2. The CDR3 covers 18 residues. V shed 3 bases, J shed 5 bases, and the junction held 13 bases outside the gene matches. The germline CDR1 and CDR2 sequences are LGHDT and YNNKEL (reference sequence). The CDR3 DNA follows: TGTGCCAGCAGCCACCAGGGACTAGCGGGGCCCTCCCTAGACGAGCAGTACTTC. This sequence encodes CASSHQGLAGPSLDEQYF.

This clone was counted a single time. The chain is built from TRBV11-3 and TRBJ1-2; tentatively, D is TRBD1 (5 bases). This CDR3 has 15 amino acids. Per the germline V gene, CDR1 is SGHNT and CDR2 is YENEEA. V lost 1 base and J lost 1, with 10 bases in between. CDR3 sequence (DNA): TGTGCCAGCAGCTTAGGCAACAGGAATAACTATGGCTACACCTTC. Its translation: CASSLGNRNNYGYTF.

This clone was observed a few times. V is TRBV28 and J is TRBJ2-6, with a possible D match to TRBD2 (6 bases). Trimming stripped 11 bases from V and 0 bases from J, with 20 bases between. The CDR3 is made up of 17 amino acids. CDR1 is MDHEN, CDR2 SYDVKM, per germline. The CDR3 DNA reads TGTGCCGTTGACGAGCGGGCGTCCATCTCTGGGGCCAACGTCCTGACTTTC. Protein product: CAVDERASISGANVLTF. The full variable domain, with the rest looked up from reference TRBV28 and TRBJ2-6, is DVKVTQSSRYLVKRTGEKVFLECVQDMDHENMFWYRQDPGLGLRLIYFSYDVKMKEKGDIPEGYSVSREKKERFSLILESASTNQTSMYLCAVDERASISGANVLTFGAGSRLTVL.

This clone was seen a few times. The chain joins TRBV14 to TRBJ2-2; D unresolved. The CDR3 is 16 residues long. Per the germline V gene, CDR1 is SGHDN and CDR2 is FVKESK. V lost 0 bases to trimming and J lost 5 bases, with 13 bases between them. CDR3 sequence reads: CASSQDGRLKTGELFF. The CDR3 region has the DNA TGTGCCAGCAGCCAAGACGGCAGGCTGAAAACCGGGGAGCTGTTTTTT.

J is TRBJ1-4 and V is TRBV7-9; TRBD1 is a possible D gene (5 bases). V shed 5 bases and J shed 8 bases, with 12 bases lying between them. CDR1 and CDR2 from the germline V gene are SEHNR and FQNEAQ (reference sequence). This CDR3 contains 13 residues. Here the CDR3 DNA reads TGTGCCAGCAGCCAAATGACAGACGAAAAACTGTTTTTT. It encodes CASSQMTDEKLFF.

The DNA for the CDR3 is TGTGCCAGCAGCTCATCGATGATGAACACTGAAGCTTTCTTT. This gives the protein CASSSSMMNTEAFF. The chain links TRBV9 to TRBJ1-1; D is uncertain. The CDR3 is 14 residues long. V shed 4 bases and J shed 0 bases, with 10 bases lying between them. In germline, CDR1 is SGDLS, CDR2 YYNGEE.

In DNA form, the CDR3 reads TGTGCCACCACTCGGGAGTCCGGCTACAATGAGCAGTTCTTC. Its translation: CATTRESGYNEQFF. The gene calls are TRBV15 and TRBJ2-1; perhaps TRBD2 as D (6 bases). V lost 7 bases and J lost 3, with 13 bases in between. The CDR3 spans 14 residues. Per the germline V gene, CDR1 is LNHNV and CDR2 is YYDKDF (reference sequence).

The chain couples TRBV29-1 to TRBJ1-5; 8 bases map to TRBD1. The V and J ends lost 6 bases and 3 bases, in that order; junction bases with no gene match: 4. Germline CDR1 reads SQVTM; CDR2 reads ANQGSEA. This CDR3 has 13 amino acids. As DNA, the CDR3 is TGCAGCGTGGGGGACAGGTACAATCAGCCCCAGCATTTT. The encoded protein is CSVGDRYNQPQHF.

CDR3 loop: CASSYHEGLAGFNEQFF. The DNA for the CDR3 is TGTGCCAGCAGTTACCATGAGGGACTAGCGGGATTCAATGAGCAGTTCTTC. The genes are TRBV6-2 or TRBV6-3 and TRBJ2-1; 13 bases align to TRBD2. V dropped 2 bases and J dropped 6; count of bases not matched to a gene: 7. Germline assignment: CDR1 MNHEY and CDR2 SVGEGT. The CDR3 covers 17 residues.

This rearrangement joins TRBV7-9 to TRBJ2-2; no firm D call. Germline CDR1 and CDR2: SEHNR and FQNEAQ (reference sequence). There are 13 residues in the CDR3. Trimming cost V 5 bases and J 7 bases, with 11 bases left between them. CDR3 sequence: CASSPTTGGELFF. The CDR3 coding sequence is TGTGCCAGCAGCCCAACCACGGGCGGGGAGCTGTTTTTT.

The chain combines TRBV19 with TRBJ1-1, with D possibly matching TRBD1 (6 bases). Trimming left V 3 bases short and J 0 bases short, with 8 bases between. Per germline, CDR1 LNHDA and CDR2 SQIVND (reference sequence). The CDR3 totals 14 residues. CDR3 protein: CASSIWGLNTEAFF. CDR3 nucleotides: TGTGCCAGTAGTATTTGGGGGCTGAACACTGAAGCTTTCTTT.

The chain couples TRBV7-2 to TRBJ2-1; 8 bases align to TRBD2. Germline trimming cut 2 bases from V and 8 bases from J; bases unmatched to any gene: 8. This CDR3 is built from 15 residues. The germline V gene has CDR1 SGHTA and CDR2 FQGNSA. The CDR3 spells CASSLLIGTSDEQFF. The DNA for the CDR3 is TGTGCCAGCAGCTTACTTATCGGGACTAGTGATGAGCAGTTCTTC.

The rearrangement uses TRBV6-2 or TRBV6-3 and TRBJ2-5, with TRBD2 as a possible D gene (5 bases). The V gene's germline CDR1 is MNHEY and CDR2 SVGEGT. V shed 0 bases and J shed 5 bases, with 10 bases lying between them. The CDR3 loop spans 14 amino acids. Here the CDR3 reads CASSYSGGWETQYF. The CDR3 nucleotides read TGTGCCAGCAGTTACTCCGGCGGGTGGGAGACCCAGTACTTC.

The gene calls are TRBV25-1 and TRBJ2-1, with 11 bases matching TRBD2. This CDR3 comprises 18 residues. Germline V gene lookup returns CDR1 MGHDK and CDR2 SYGVNS. The V gene end was trimmed by 1 base and the J gene end by 0 bases; junction bases not matched to a gene: 5. The CDR3 DNA reads TGTGCCAGCAGTGAATTTGGTCTAGCGGGAGGCTCCTACAATGAGCAGTTCTTC. It encodes CASSEFGLAGGSYNEQFF. The full variable domain, with the rest looked up from reference TRBV25-1 and TRBJ2-1, is EADIYQTPRYLVIGTGKKITLECSQTMGHDKMYWYQQDPGMELHLIHYSYGVNSTEKGDLSSESTVSRIRTEHFPLTLESARPSHTSQYLCASSEFGLAGGSYNEQFFGPGTRLTVL.

The rearrangement uses TRBV5-8 and TRBJ1-2; perhaps TRBD1 as D (5 bases). The CDR3 runs to 13 residues. The V end lost 2 bases, the J end lost 6 bases, and 11 bases lay between the germline ends. Germline values: CDR1 SGHTS, CDR2 YDEGEE. The CDR3 DNA sequence: TGTGCCAGCAGCTTTGACAGAGGGGATGGCTACACCTTC. Protein: CASSFDRGDGYTF.

Notes on this clone: The junction does not match germline at one end; this may be a read error. V and J are TRBV7-8 and TRBJ2-3, with 7 bases lining up with TRBD2. Germline loops: CDR1 SGHVS, CDR2 FQNEAQ. The CDR3 is 14 amino acids. The DNA for the CDR3 is TGTGCCAGCAGCCCCCCGGGACTATCACGCCACCCGGACTTT. Translation: CASSPPGLSRHPDF.

The gene calls are TRBV6-1 and TRBJ1-2, with unresolved D. With 3 bases removed from V and 1 base from J, the gap between germline ends came to 9 bases. The CDR3 totals 14 residues. CDR1 MNHNS and CDR2 SASEGT come from the germline V gene. CDR3 sequence reads: CASSEFGNNYGYTF. The CDR3 DNA reads as TGTGCCAGCAGTGAGTTTGGCAATAACTATGGCTACACCTTC.

This rearrangement joins TRBV19 to TRBJ1-1; D ambiguous. V was trimmed by 0 bases and J by 4 bases, leaving 3 bases between them. From germline, CDR1 is LNHDA and CDR2 SQIVND (reference sequence). The CDR3 runs to 12 residues. The CDR3 bases are TGTGCCAGTAGTATAGAACGCACTGAAGCTTTCTTT. It encodes CASSIERTEAFF.

Comment on this clone: One end of the junction does not line up with germline, which may come from a read error. This chain uses TRBV19 with TRBJ1-3; D ambiguous. Germline values: CDR1 LNHDA, CDR2 SQIVND (reference sequence). The CDR3 has 14 residues. The CDR3 loop reads CASTIGPAGNTIYF. For the CDR3, the DNA is TGTGCCAGTACTATAGGGCCAGCTGGAAACACCATATATTTT.

This clone was observed a few times. The rearrangement links TRBV4-1 to TRBJ2-7; TRBD2 aligns across 7 bases. CDR3 length: 14 residues. Trimming at V came to 2 bases and at J to 2 bases, leaving 3 bases not matched to a gene. The germline gives CDR1 MGHRA, CDR2 YSYEKL. The CDR3 DNA follows: TGCGCCAGCAGCCAACCCGGACTAGCCTACGAGCAGTACTTC. Protein sequence: CASSQPGLAYEQYF.

CDR3 coding DNA: TGTGCCAGCAGCCAAGTCCCCAGGGATCGGGAGGACTACACCTTC. Its translation: CASSQVPRDREDYTF. The genes are TRBV4-2 and TRBJ1-2, with D tentatively TRBD1 (5 bases). Germline V CDR1 and CDR2: LGHNA, YNFKEQ. This CDR3 contains 15 residues. The V and J ends lost 1 base and 10 bases respectively, with 19 bases between them.

The V gene is TRBV7-2, the J gene TRBJ2-5; a weak D match, TRBD2 (6 bases). The CDR3 spans 14 residues. The V gene lost 4 bases and the J gene lost 2 bases, with 11 bases spanning the gap. Per germline, CDR1 SGHTA and CDR2 FQGNSA. CDR3 sequence: CASSYSGTQETQYF. The CDR3 DNA sequence: TGTGCCAGCAGCTATTCCGGGACTCAAGAGACCCAGTACTTC.

This clone came up a few times. The chain recombines TRBV6-5 with TRBJ1-1; D not resolved. Germline values: CDR1 MNHEY, CDR2 SVGAGI. The CDR3 runs to 14 residues. The ends were cut back, 5 bases at V and 2 bases at J, with 12 bases in the middle. The CDR3 DNA sequence: TGTGCCAGCAGTCAACTTAGAGAAAACACTGAAGCTTTCTTT. Amino acids: CASSQLRENTEAFF.

V gene TRBV18 combines with J gene TRBJ2-7, with unresolved D. Between the trimmed V and J ends, which lost 2 bases and 2 bases, there was a span of 10 bases. The CDR3 is 14 residues long. CDR1 is KGHSH, CDR2 LQKENI, per germline. The CDR3 loop reads CASSPVWIPYEQYF. The CDR3, as DNA: TGTGCCAGCTCACCAGTGTGGATACCCTACGAGCAGTACTTC.